One sample yielded the 4 T cell receptor beta chains listed below, sequenced in a study of CD8 T cells in ankylosing spondylitis. Using its own MiXCR run on the 5' RACE reads, TCRdb lists one record per CDR3 protein. The sample comprises roughly 38,000 distinct CDR3 sequences, about a tenth of which are singletons, and about 16% rests with the top ten. Sequencing was done on a sample of blood, either unsorted or a sorted T cell fraction (not recorded which). These TCRs come from a male donor with ankylosing spondylitis or in good health (not recorded which).

This clonotype was seen ten or more times. The rearrangement uses TRBV19 and TRBJ1-1; 10 positions match TRBD1. From germline, CDR1 is LNHDA and CDR2 SQIVND (reference sequence). J was trimmed by 7 bases and V by 6 bases; bases with no gene match: 11. The CDR3 totals 15 residues. The CDR3 DNA is TGTGCCAGTAGGAAAAGGACAGGGGGAGAAGATGAAGCTTTCTTT. As protein: CASRKRTGGEDEAFF.

In this sample, this clonotype turned up many times. As DNA, the CDR3 is TGTGCCAGCAGTTCAACAGGGCACGAGCAGTACTTC. It codes for CASSSTGHEQYF. The V gene is TRBV6-5, the J gene TRBJ2-7; perhaps TRBD1 as D (6 bases). Germline V gives CDR1 MNHEY, CDR2 SVGAGI. Between the trimmed V and J ends, which lost 4 bases and 5 bases, there was a span of 9 bases. The CDR3 runs 12 residues.

This clonotype was observed many times. The chain combines TRBV29-1 with TRBJ2-1, with 11 bases matching TRBD2. The J segment lost 8 bases and the V segment lost 5 bases, leaving 14 bases of the junction unmatched. There are 16 residues in the CDR3. Germline CDR1 and CDR2: SQVTM and ANQGSEA. Written as DNA, the CDR3 is TGCAGCGTTACAATCCTACTAGCGGGAGTATCGGATGAGCAGTTCTTC. Its protein is CSVTILLAGVSDEQFF.

This clonotype was observed at least ten times. This chain links TRBV6-5 with TRBJ2-1; 8 bases agree with TRBD2. With V trimmed by 5 bases and J by 5 bases, 5 bases remained unmatched. This CDR3 has 14 residues. CDR1 and CDR2 from the germline V gene are MNHEY and SVGAGI. The CDR3 DNA sequence: TGTGCCAGCAGTACTAGCGGCCTAAACAATGAGCAGTTCTTC. As protein: CASSTSGLNNEQFF.